This is a list of T cell receptor beta chains from one sample in a study of blood T cell repertoires in COVID-19. Libraries were prepared by immunoSEQ multiplex PCR; TCRdb keeps only in-frame clonotypes and omits some of them. In the table there are more than 300,000 clones, roughly 90% of which are singletons. The sequencing sample was made of PBMCs or T cells enriched from blood (not recorded which). The receptors were sampled from a young woman who had recovered from COVID-19. The CDR3 runs from the conserved cysteine through the conserved F or W. Each record gives: D gene, J gene, V gene, clone size, CDR3 protein, CDR3 DNA. The D gene is left open where the match is weak. Clone size is not always given. Where it is, it says once, few, many or a class for expanded clones.

D: -; J: TRBJ2-7; V: TRBV2; size: -; CDR3: CASSIDPTGEQYF; DNA: TGTGCCAGCAGTATAGACCCGACGGGGGAGCAGTACTTC
D: TRBD2; J: TRBJ2-2; V: TRBV6-6; size: -; CDR3: CASSPTGGPGELFF; DNA: TGTGCCAGCAGTCCTACGGGGGGGCCCGGGGAGCTGTTTTTT
D: TRBD2; J: TRBJ2-7; V: TRBV28; size: -; CDR3: CASIRRDYLGEQYF; DNA: TGTGCCAGCATACGAAGGGACTACCTTGGGGAGCAGTACTTC
D: -; J: TRBJ1-1; V: TRBV5-6; size: once; CDR3: CASSLGPLEEYTEAFF; DNA: TGTGCCAGCAGCTTGGGACCTCTGGAGGAGTACACTGAAGCTTTCTTT
D: -; J: TRBJ1-1; V: TRBV19; size: -; CDR3: CASSTLNRVTEAFF; DNA: TGTGCCAGTAGTACTCTGAACAGGGTAACTGAAGCTTTCTTT
D: -; J: TRBJ2-5; V: TRBV18; size: -; CDR3: CASSPPLRVETQYF; DNA: TGTGCCAGCTCACCACCCCTCAGGGTCGAGACCCAGTACTTC
D: TRBD2; J: TRBJ2-5; V: TRBV30; size: once; CDR3: CAWRLAGAPVAQYF; DNA: TGTGCCTGGAGACTAGCGGGGGCCCCGGTGGCCCAGTACTTC
D: TRBD2; J: TRBJ2-1; V: TRBV18; size: -; CDR3: CASSPFRLAGGLNEQFF; DNA: TGTGCCAGCTCACCCTTCCGACTAGCGGGAGGACTCAATGAGCAGTTCTTC
D: TRBD2; J: TRBJ2-2; V: TRBV20-1; size: -; CDR3: CSASLGGGNTGELFF; DNA: TGCAGTGCTAGTTTGGGCGGGGGGAACACCGGGGAGCTGTTTTTT
D: -; J: TRBJ2-1; V: TRBV28; size: -; CDR3: CASGEANSYNEQFF; DNA: TGTGCCAGCGGGGAGGCAAATTCCTACAATGAGCAGTTCTTC
D: -; J: TRBJ2-1; V: TRBV19; size: once; CDR3: CASSPVGGDNEQFF; DNA: TGTGCCAGTAGTCCGGTGGGCGGGGACAATGAGCAGTTCTTC
D: -; J: TRBJ1-2; V: TRBV5-1; size: -; CDR3: CASSLGTAFGYTF; DNA: TGCGCCAGCAGCTTGGGGACTGCGTTTGGCTACACCTTC
D: -; J: TRBJ1-5; V: TRBV7-9; size: -; CDR3: CASSLVARGGNQPQHF; DNA: TGTGCCAGCAGCTTAGTCGCGCGGGGTGGGAATCAGCCCCAGCATTTT
D: -; J: TRBJ2-1; V: TRBV30; size: once; CDR3: CAWSTGSTYNEQFF; DNA: TGTGCCTGGAGTACGGGGAGTACCTACAATGAGCAGTTCTTC
D: TRBD1; J: TRBJ2-2; V: TRBV28; size: -; CDR3: CASTDRVLTGELFF; DNA: TGTGCCAGCACCGACAGGGTTCTAACCGGGGAGCTGTTTTTT
D: TRBD1; J: TRBJ2-1; V: TRBV10-3; size: -; CDR3: CAIAGTVYNEQFF; DNA: TGTGCCATCGCCGGGACAGTCTACAATGAGCAGTTCTTC
D: -; J: TRBJ1-1; V: TRBV7-3; size: few; CDR3: CASSLDSNTEAFF; DNA: TGTGCCAGCAGCTTAGACTCAAACACTGAAGCTTTCTTT
D: -; J: TRBJ2-1; V: TRBV19; size: -; CDR3: CASTPHPLGASEQFF; DNA: TGTGCCAGTACCCCACATCCTCTGGGGGCGAGTGAGCAGTTCTTC
D: TRBD2; J: TRBJ2-7; V: TRBV3-1/TRBV3-2; size: -; CDR3: CASSQGLAGPYYEQYF; DNA: TGTGCCAGCAGCCAAGGGCTAGCGGGACCCTACTACGAGCAGTACTTC
D: -; J: TRBJ1-2; V: TRBV11-2; size: -; CDR3: CASSNPLMWQGTAYGYTF; DNA: TGTGCCAGCAGCAACCCTCTCATGTGGCAGGGAACCGCTTATGGCTACACCTTC
D: TRBD2; J: TRBJ2-1; V: TRBV4-1; size: -; CDR3: CASSQLSSGGRNEQFF; DNA: TGCGCCAGCAGCCAACTGTCTAGCGGAGGGAGGAATGAGCAGTTCTTC
D: TRBD1; J: TRBJ2-3; V: TRBV27; size: -; CDR3: CASRPGVTGLPTDTQYF; DNA: TGTGCCAGCAGACCCGGAGTGACAGGGCTGCCCACAGATACGCAGTATTTT
D: TRBD1; J: TRBJ2-1; V: TRBV7-9; size: once; CDR3: CASSLTGGIYNEQFF; DNA: TGTGCCAGCAGCCTCACAGGGGGCATTTACAATGAGCAGTTCTTC
D: TRBD1; J: TRBJ2-5; V: TRBV5-1; size: -; CDR3: CASTDQGARETQYF; DNA: TGCGCCAGCACAGATCAGGGGGCCAGGGAGACCCAGTACTTC
D: TRBD2; J: TRBJ2-4; V: TRBV28; size: -; CDR3: CASSPGTSGRDIQYF; DNA: TGTGCCAGCAGCCCCGGGACTAGCGGGAGGGACATTCAGTACTTC
D: -; J: TRBJ2-4; V: TRBV24-1; size: -; CDR3: CATSDFQGNGENIQYF; DNA: TGTGCCACCAGTGATTTTCAGGGGAACGGGGAAAACATTCAGTACTTC
D: TRBD1; J: TRBJ1-2; V: TRBV5-1; size: -; CDR3: CASSLEQGDGYTF; DNA: TGCGCCAGCAGCTTGGAACAGGGGGATGGCTACACCTTC
D: -; J: TRBJ2-7; V: TRBV11-3; size: -; CDR3: CASSLGGSVIGAYEQYF; DNA: TGTGCCAGCAGCTTAGGAGGCAGCGTCATCGGTGCCTACGAGCAGTACTTC
D: -; J: TRBJ2-5; V: TRBV19; size: -; CDR3: CASRDSSQETQYF; DNA: TGTGCCAGTAGGGACAGCTCCCAAGAGACCCAGTACTTC